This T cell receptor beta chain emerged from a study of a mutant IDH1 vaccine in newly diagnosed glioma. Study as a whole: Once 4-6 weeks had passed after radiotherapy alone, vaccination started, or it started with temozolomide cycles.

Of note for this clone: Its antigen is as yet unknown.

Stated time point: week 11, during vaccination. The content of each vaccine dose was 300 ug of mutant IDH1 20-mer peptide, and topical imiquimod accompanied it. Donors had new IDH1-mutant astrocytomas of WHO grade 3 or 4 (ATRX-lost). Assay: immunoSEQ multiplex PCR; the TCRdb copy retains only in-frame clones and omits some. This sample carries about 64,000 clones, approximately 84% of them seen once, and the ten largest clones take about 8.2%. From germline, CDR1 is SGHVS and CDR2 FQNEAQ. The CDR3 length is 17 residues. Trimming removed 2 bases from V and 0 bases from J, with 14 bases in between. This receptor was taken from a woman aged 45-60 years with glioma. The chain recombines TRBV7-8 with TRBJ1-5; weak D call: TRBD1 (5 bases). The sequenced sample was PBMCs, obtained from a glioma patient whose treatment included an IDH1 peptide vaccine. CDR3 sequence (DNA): TGTGCCAGCAGCTTAATGACAGTAGTTTATAGCAATCAGCCCCAGCATTTT. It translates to CASSLMTVVYSNQPQHF.